This is a list of T cell receptor beta chains from one sample in a study of blood T cell repertoires in COVID-19. Generated by immunoSEQ multiplex PCR, the TCRdb table keeps only in-frame clones and is missing some. The data contain about 260,000 clones, about nine tenths of them singletons. The sample taken for sequencing was peripheral blood. These receptors all stem from a woman aged 45 to 65 who had recovered from COVID-19. Both conserved end residues are part of each CDR3. Each record gives: D gene, clone size, V gene, J gene, CDR3 DNA, CDR3 protein. The D gene is left open where the match is weak. Part of the rows lack a size; the others show once, few, many or a class for expanded clones.

-	-	TRBV24-1	TRBJ1-1	TGTGCCACCAGTGACGACACGAACACTGAAGCTTTCTTT	CATSDDTNTEAFF
-	-	TRBV30	TRBJ1-4	TGTGCCTGGAGTTTCCGGGGTGGGGAAAAACTGTTTTTT	CAWSFRGGEKLFF
-	-	TRBV29-1	TRBJ2-4	TGCAGCGTTGAAGTTCTTTCCAAAAACATTCAGTACTTC	CSVEVLSKNIQYF
-	-	TRBV29-1	TRBJ2-7	TGCAGCGTGCGGGTGAGAGGCGGGTACGAGCAGTACTTC	CSVRVRGGYEQYF
TRBD2	-	TRBV5-1	TRBJ2-3	TGCGCCAGCAGCTTGAGGACTAGCGGTGCGGGTACGCAGTATTTT	CASSLRTSGAGTQYF
-	-	TRBV6-2/TRBV6-3	TRBJ1-2	TGTGCCAGCAGCTTACAGCTCGCCAAATATGGCTACACCTTC	CASSLQLAKYGYTF
-	-	TRBV19	TRBJ1-2	TGTGCCAGTAGTATCGGACAGCAGTATGGCTACACCTTC	CASSIGQQYGYTF
TRBD1	-	TRBV19	TRBJ1-2	TGTGCCAGTAGTGACAGGGTTGGCTACACCTTC	CASSDRVGYTF
TRBD2	-	TRBV4-3	TRBJ2-2	TGCGCCAGCAGCCAACTAGCGGCGAACACCGGGGAGCTGTTTTTT	CASSQLAANTGELFF
-	-	TRBV30	TRBJ1-5	TGTGCCTGGAGTGTTTCCGCGTATAGCAATCAGCCCCAGCATTTT	CAWSVSAYSNQPQHF
TRBD1	-	TRBV28	TRBJ2-5	TGTGCCACCACCCACGGACAGGAAATACAAGAGACCCAGTACTTC	CATTHGQEIQETQYF
TRBD2	-	TRBV5-1	TRBJ2-2	TGCGCCAGCAGCTTGGATTCGGTGACGACTAGCTTAATGACCGGGGAGCTGTTTTTT	CASSLDSVTTSLMTGELFF
TRBD1	-	TRBV4-1	TRBJ1-2	TGCGCCAGCAGCCAAGCACTAGCAGGGGGCAGTGGCTACACCTTC	CASSQALAGGSGYTF
-	-	TRBV30	TRBJ2-3	TGTGCCTGGATCGGGAGTGTCACAGATACGCAGTATTTT	CAWIGSVTDTQYF
-	-	TRBV7-2	TRBJ1-5	TGTGCCAGCAGCTTAGGGGGAATAGGAGGGCCTCAGCCCCAGCATTTT	CASSLGGIGGPQPQHF
TRBD1	-	TRBV13	TRBJ1-2	TGTGCCAGCAGCTTAGGGGCAAACCGGGACAGGGGCCTTCGTGGATATGGCTACACCTTC	CASSLGANRDRGLRGYGYTF
TRBD1	-	TRBV5-1	TRBJ2-2	TGCGCCAGCAGATCGACAGGGGGCGTCACCGGGGAGCTGTTTTTT	CASRSTGGVTGELFF
-	-	TRBV27	TRBJ1-5	TGTGCCAGCCGCGCCGGAGGCAATCAGCCCCAGCATTTT	CASRAGGNQPQHF
TRBD2	once	TRBV5-6	TRBJ2-2	TGTGCCAGCAGCTCCGTTAGCGGGAGGGCGGTAGGGGAGCTGTTTTTT	CASSSVSGRAVGELFF
TRBD2	-	TRBV7-2	TRBJ2-1	TGTGCCAGCAGCTTATCGGGACTAGGGAGCGATGAGCAGTTCTTC	CASSLSGLGSDEQFF
TRBD2	once	TRBV2	TRBJ2-1	TGTGCCAGCAGGCGTAGAACTAGCGGGGGATACAATGAGCAGTTCTTC	CASRRRTSGGYNEQFF
-	few	TRBV11-2	TRBJ2-3	TGTGCCAGCAGCTTAGGTAGAGGAGATACGCAGTATTTT	CASSLGRGDTQYF
TRBD1	-	TRBV19	TRBJ1-1	TGTGCCAGTAGGAGAGGGACAGTAGGATTTGAAGCTTTCTTT	CASRRGTVGFEAFF
-	-	TRBV7-9	TRBJ2-5	TGTGCCAGCAGCTTAGTTTATGGTACCCTTGGGCAAGAGGAGACCCAGTACTTC	CASSLVYGTLGQEETQYF
TRBD2	-	TRBV6-4	TRBJ2-7	TGTGCCAGCAGCATCAGCGGGGGTTCCTCCTACGAGCAGTACTTC	CASSISGGSSYEQYF
TRBD1	-	TRBV4-1	TRBJ1-5	TGCGCCAGCAGCCAAGGGGACAGGGCTAATCAGCCCCAGCATTTT	CASSQGDRANQPQHF
-	-	TRBV7-9	TRBJ1-1	TGTGCCAGCAGCTTAGATGAGGGAACGAACACTGAAGCTTTCTTT	CASSLDEGTNTEAFF
-	once	TRBV7-2	TRBJ2-7	TGTGCCAGCAGCTTAGTCGGGTACGAGCAGTACTTC	CASSLVGYEQYF
TRBD2	-	TRBV9	TRBJ2-1	TGTGCCAGCAGCGTAGCGAGCGGGAGGCACAATGAGCAGTTCTTC	CASSVASGRHNEQFF
TRBD2	-	TRBV4-3	TRBJ2-2	TGCGCCAGCAGCCAAGACGGGCGGGAGGTGGACACCGGGGAGCTGTTTTTT	CASSQDGREVDTGELFF
-	-	TRBV12-3/TRBV12-4	TRBJ2-5	TGTGCCAGCAGTTCACAGGGCCGCGGGACCCAGTACTTC	CASSSQGRGTQYF
-	-	TRBV7-9	TRBJ1-2	TGTGCCAGCAGCACCGAGCAGGGCCCGCGCTATGGCTACACCTTC	CASSTEQGPRYGYTF
TRBD1	-	TRBV2	TRBJ1-2	TGTGCCAGCAGTGGACCCGGGACAGCCCAAGTTGACTATGGCTACACCTTC	CASSGPGTAQVDYGYTF
-	-	TRBV15	TRBJ2-5	TGTGCCACCAGCAGATCATCCGGGACTCATGGGTGGACCCAGTACTTC	CATSRSSGTHGWTQYF
TRBD1	few	TRBV6-2/TRBV6-3	TRBJ1-5	TGTGCCAGCAGTTACGGGACAGTTTTGTATTTT	CASSYGTVLYF
-	-	TRBV19	TRBJ2-3	TGTGCCAGTAGCACAATGGGGGGTACGCAGTATTTT	CASSTMGGTQYF
-	once	TRBV9	TRBJ1-1	TGTGCCAGCAGCGTAGCCCCAGCTGAAGCTTTCTTT	CASSVAPAEAFF
TRBD1	-	TRBV7-9	TRBJ1-2	TGTGCCAGCAGCCTAATTCAGGGGGCCGGCTATGGCTACACCTTC	CASSLIQGAGYGYTF
-	-	TRBV27	TRBJ1-5	TGTGCCAGCAGCCCGGTGTTCGGGAATGGAAATCAGCCCCAGCATTTT	CASSPVFGNGNQPQHF
-	-	TRBV3-1/TRBV3-2	TRBJ1-3	TGTGCCAGCAGCCAATCCTTCGCAGGCGGAAACACCATATATTTT	CASSQSFAGGNTIYF
-	once	TRBV28	TRBJ2-3	TGTGCCAGCAGTTCGGCAGGGTTTGGTAGCACAGATACGCAGTATTTT	CASSSAGFGSTDTQYF
TRBD2	-	TRBV5-4	TRBJ2-2	TGTGCCAGCAGCTCTACTGGAGGGAGGGCCGCCGGGGAGCTGTTTTTT	CASSSTGGRAAGELFF
-	-	TRBV28	TRBJ1-2	TGTGCCAGCAGTCTCGACAGGAACAACTATGGCTACACCTTC	CASSLDRNNYGYTF
TRBD2	once	TRBV7-3	TRBJ2-1	TGTGCCAGCAGCTTAACGGGTGGGACTAGCGCGGGCATCCGGTTCTTC	CASSLTGGTSAGIRFF
TRBD2	once	TRBV28	TRBJ2-5	TGTGCCAGCAGTACCAGCGGGAGTGGAACCCAGTACTTC	CASSTSGSGTQYF
TRBD2	-	TRBV4-1	TRBJ2-7	TGCGCCAGCAGCCAAGATGGGGTAGCGGGTAGTTACGAGCAGTACTTC	CASSQDGVAGSYEQYF
-	-	TRBV6-8	TRBJ1-2	TGTGCCAGCAGGACCTATATCAGGGATACGGATGGCTACACCTTC	CASRTYIRDTDGYTF
TRBD1	-	TRBV27	TRBJ1-2	TGTGCCAGCAGTTTATCCTCCGTGGGCGACAGGGTTGTTGGCTACACCTTC	CASSLSSVGDRVVGYTF
TRBD1	once	TRBV19	TRBJ2-1	TGTGCCAGTAGCCCTGACAGGGGGTTATACAATGAGCAGTTCTTC	CASSPDRGLYNEQFF
-	-	TRBV4-1	TRBJ1-1	TGCGCCAGCAGCCGTCTCCGGGTTGGTTTCCTCACTGAAGCTTTCTTT	CASSRLRVGFLTEAFF
-	-	TRBV11-2	TRBJ1-1	TGTGCCAGCCTCGCGATGGGGGGTAGGACTGAAGCTTTCTTT	CASLAMGGRTEAFF
TRBD1	-	TRBV29-1	TRBJ1-4	TGCAGCGTCTACGGACAGGATAATGAAAAACTGTTTTTT	CSVYGQDNEKLFF
-	-	TRBV7-9	TRBJ1-6	TGTGCCAGCAGCTTTTTAAAGCATTATAATTCACCCCTCCACTTT	CASSFLKHYNSPLHF
-	-	TRBV6-5	TRBJ1-2	TGTGCCACCCACTACGGAGCCTATGGCTACACCTTC	CATHYGAYGYTF
TRBD1	-	TRBV4-3	TRBJ1-3	TGCGCCAGCAGCCAAGAAAGGGGGCAGGGTGGGTGGAACACCATATATTTT	CASSQERGQGGWNTIYF
TRBD1	-	TRBV18	TRBJ2-5	TGTGCCAGCACCAGGGACAGTCAAGAGACCCAGTACTTC	CASTRDSQETQYF
-	-	TRBV28	TRBJ2-4	TGTGCCAGCAGTTTACTCGCCAAAAACATTCAGTACTTC	CASSLLAKNIQYF
TRBD2	-	TRBV7-3	TRBJ2-7	TGTGCCAGCAGCCCAGGACTAGCGGGAGACTACGAGCAGTACTTC	CASSPGLAGDYEQYF
-	-	TRBV5-4	TRBJ2-3	TGTGCCAGCAGCCCCTGGCCTCAGGGCACAGATACGCAGTATTTT	CASSPWPQGTDTQYF
-	-	TRBV4-3	TRBJ1-4	TGCGCCAGCAGCCAAGATCCCGGACACCATGAAAAACTGTTTTTT	CASSQDPGHHEKLFF